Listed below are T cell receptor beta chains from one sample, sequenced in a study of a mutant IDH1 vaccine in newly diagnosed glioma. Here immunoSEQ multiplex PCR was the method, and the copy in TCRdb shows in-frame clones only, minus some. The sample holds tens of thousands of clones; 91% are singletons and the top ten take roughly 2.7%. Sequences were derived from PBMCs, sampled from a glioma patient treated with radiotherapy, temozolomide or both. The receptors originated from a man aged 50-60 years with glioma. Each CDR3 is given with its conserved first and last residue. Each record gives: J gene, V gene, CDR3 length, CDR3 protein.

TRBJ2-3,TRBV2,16,CASTLADSSEGDTQYF
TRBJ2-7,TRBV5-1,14,CASSRGGQVDEQYF
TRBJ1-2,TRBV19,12,CASSILGGGYTF
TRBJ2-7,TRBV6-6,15,CASSDLTGGSYEQYF
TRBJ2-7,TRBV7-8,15,CASRALGQGTYEQYF
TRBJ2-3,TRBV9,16,CASSHGGGGTTDTQYF
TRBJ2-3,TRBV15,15,CATSRGAGDPDTQYF
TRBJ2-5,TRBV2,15,CASRFQRGATETQYF
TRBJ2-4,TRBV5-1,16,CASSSDRGRAKNIQYF
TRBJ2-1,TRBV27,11,CATLTGQLQFF
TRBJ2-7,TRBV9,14,CASGAAGTSAEMAF
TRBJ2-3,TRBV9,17,CASSVSGTSGRGNTQYF
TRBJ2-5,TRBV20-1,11,CSASQGETQYF
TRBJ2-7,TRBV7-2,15,CASSLAGTATYEQYF
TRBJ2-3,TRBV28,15,CASSLRVASTDTQYF
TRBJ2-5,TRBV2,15,CASVDRGRPEETQYF
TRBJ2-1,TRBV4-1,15,CASSLGGGGGDEQFF
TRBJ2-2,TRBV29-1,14,CSVAMTGDTGELFF
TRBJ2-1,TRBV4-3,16,CASSRLTDSSYNEQFF
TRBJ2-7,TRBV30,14,CAWSEGQGAYEQYF
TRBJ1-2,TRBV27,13,CASSLAEGYGYTF
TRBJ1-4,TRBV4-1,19,CASSQAGTLPLATNEKLFF
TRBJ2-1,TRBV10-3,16,CAISESRPSGEHEQFF
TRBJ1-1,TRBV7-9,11,CASERDTEAFF
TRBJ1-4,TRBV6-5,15,CASSYKRTTNEKLFF
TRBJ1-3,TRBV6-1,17,CASSEPGRGTSGNTIYF
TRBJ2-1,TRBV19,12,CASSMERDEQFF
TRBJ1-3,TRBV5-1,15,CASSLGLSAGNTIYF
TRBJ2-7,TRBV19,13,CASTGTAAYEQYF
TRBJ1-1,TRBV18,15,CASSPGTTMNTEAFF
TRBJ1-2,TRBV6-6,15,CASSYAGTGAYGYTF
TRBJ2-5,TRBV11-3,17,CASSLGLTGQGDETQYF
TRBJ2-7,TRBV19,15,CASSIVPGSSYEQYF
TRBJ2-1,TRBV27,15,CASSFGFRGYNEQFF
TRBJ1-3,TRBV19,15,CASSIGGSSGNTIYF
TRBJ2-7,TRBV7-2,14,CASSPGRGPREQYF
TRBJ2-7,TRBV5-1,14,CASSVDRAGNEQYF
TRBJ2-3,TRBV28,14,CASLDGGLTDTQYF
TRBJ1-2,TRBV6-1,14,CASGSRDSNYGYTF
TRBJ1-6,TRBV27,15,CASSYDRGPNSPLHF
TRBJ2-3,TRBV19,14,CASSMVRGTDTQYF
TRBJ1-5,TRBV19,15,CASSNGPGLGQPQHF
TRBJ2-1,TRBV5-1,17,CASSLTGVRSSYNEQFF
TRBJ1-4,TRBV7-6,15,CASSAGGTTNEKLFF
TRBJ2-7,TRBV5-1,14,CASSLGLASYEQYF
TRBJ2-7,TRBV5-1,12,CASSPGGYEQYF
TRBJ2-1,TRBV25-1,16,CASSETLQGLYNEQFF
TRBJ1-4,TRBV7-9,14,CASSPTDRAEKLFF
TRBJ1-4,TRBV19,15,CASSFTGGINEKLFF
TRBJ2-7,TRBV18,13,CASSPRERGEQYF
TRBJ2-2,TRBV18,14,CASSPGGDTGELFF
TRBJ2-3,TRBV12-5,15,CASGTGAGGTDTQYF
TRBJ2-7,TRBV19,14,CASSIYRGGGEQYF